These 25 T cell receptor beta chains were all obtained from the same sample, sequenced in a study of CD4 T cells in relation to SARS-CoV-2 and coronaviruses. Measured with immunoSEQ multiplex PCR; TCRdb has only the in-frame clones, and not every one. The sample carries roughly 30,000 clones, about 78% recorded once. The unexposed donors gave CD4+ T cells in about 2011-2019, prior to COVID-19. CD4+ T cells were isolated from the cells after roughly 11 days of culture. Which antigens these TCRs recognize remains unknown. Sequenced sample: CD4+ T cells from PBMCs, cultured in vitro. These receptors came from a human donor in good health.

J is TRBJ1-6 and V is TRBV13; D ambiguous. The CDR3 is made up of 13 amino acids. Germline V gene sequence: CDR1 PRHDT, CDR2 FYEKMQ (reference sequence). Trimming shortened V by 3 bases and J by 7 bases, and 7 bases separated the two germline ends. DNA for the CDR3: TGTGCCAGCAGCTTTATTGGGAATTCACCCCTCCACTTT. Translating it yields CASSFIGNSPLHF.

The chain combines TRBV24-1 with TRBJ2-5; 8 nucleotides align to TRBD1. V gave up 2 bases and J gave up 5 bases; unmatched junction bases: 0. The CDR3 runs 13 residues. Germline CDR1 reads KGHDR; CDR2 reads SFDVKD. The CDR3 spells CATSDWTGETQYF. The CDR3 nucleotides are TGTGCCACCAGTGATTGGACAGGGGAGACCCAGTACTTC.

The V and J genes are TRBV30 and TRBJ1-1, with D perhaps matching TRBD1 (6 bases). V dropped 5 bases and J dropped 0 bases, with 16 bases sitting between them. Germline assignment: CDR1 GTSNPN and CDR2 SVGIG (reference sequence). The CDR3 covers 15 residues. The CDR3 sequence: CAWLPNGQLNTEAFF. The CDR3, as DNA: TGTGCCTGGCTCCCTAACGGACAGTTGAACACTGAAGCTTTCTTT.

This chain links TRBV9 with TRBJ2-7, with D tentatively TRBD1 or TRBD2 (6 bases each). The germline gives CDR1 SGDLS, CDR2 YYNGEE. V was trimmed by 0 bases and J by 8 bases, leaving 21 bases between them. The CDR3 sequence is 16 residues long. The chain's CDR3 is CASSVGLTGGAPQQYF. The CDR3 nucleotides read TGTGCCAGCAGCGTAGGATTGACAGGAGGGGCCCCCCAGCAGTACTTC.

The chain joins TRBV18 to TRBJ2-2; possibly TRBD2 for D (7 bases). Between the trimmed V and J ends, which lost 2 bases and 5 bases, there was a span of 12 bases. Germline loops: CDR1 KGHSH, CDR2 LQKENI. The CDR3 spans 15 residues. This CDR3 reads CASSPGGARTGELFF. CDR3 nucleotide sequence: TGTGCCAGCTCACCAGGGGGGGCTCGGACCGGGGAGCTGTTTTTT.

The chain carries TRBV4-1 and TRBJ1-6; D is ambiguous. The CDR3 sequence is 17 residues long. V was pared by 3 bases and J by 2 bases, with 14 bases between. Germline CDR1 reads MGHRA; CDR2 reads YSYEKL. The CDR3 is CASSHTAPGAYNSPLHF. The CDR3 nucleotides are TGCGCCAGCAGCCACACAGCACCGGGCGCCTATAATTCACCCCTCCACTTT.

V and J are TRBV19 and TRBJ2-1, with 8 bases matching TRBD2. J was trimmed by 12 bases and V by 5 bases; bases with no gene match: 6. From germline, CDR1 is LNHDA and CDR2 SQIVND (reference sequence). This CDR3 is built from 12 residues. In DNA form, the CDR3 reads TGTGCCAGTAGTGGGTTGGCGGGAGGGCAGTTCTTC. Protein sequence: CASSGLAGGQFF.

This chain connects TRBV19 to TRBJ2-1, with D possibly TRBD2 on 6 matching bases. In germline, CDR1 is LNHDA, CDR2 SQIVND (reference sequence). This CDR3 comprises 15 residues. V lost 6 bases and J 5 bases, leaving 17 bases between the germline ends. The CDR3 DNA reads TGTGCCAGTAGGTCGACGGCGGGGAGCCACAATGAGCAGTTCTTC. It codes for CASRSTAGSHNEQFF.

This clone was counted once. The chain has TRBV10-3 and TRBJ2-1; 11 bases align to TRBD1. Per the germline V gene, CDR1 is ENHRY and CDR2 is SYGVKD. The CDR3 runs 14 residues. With V trimmed by 7 bases and J by 7 bases, 6 bases remained unmatched. CDR3 amino acids: CAITGQGAFNEQFF. The CDR3, as DNA: TGTGCCATCACTGGACAGGGGGCGTTTAATGAGCAGTTCTTC.

Only one count was recorded for this clone. This sequence joins TRBV14 and TRBJ2-3; 13 nucleotides align to TRBD2. This CDR3 comprises 19 residues. Germline-derived CDR1 and CDR2 are SGHDN and FVKESK. The V gene end was trimmed by 0 bases and the J gene end by 6 bases; junction bases not matched to a gene: 12. The CDR3: CASSQEYRWGLAGRDTQYF. CDR3 DNA sequence: TGTGCCAGCAGCCAAGAATATAGGTGGGGACTAGCGGGAAGGGATACGCAGTATTTT.

The V gene is TRBV20-1, the J gene TRBJ1-4; perhaps TRBD1 as D (6 bases). The germline V gene encodes CDR1 DFQATT and CDR2 SNEGSKA (reference sequence). V was shortened by 3 bases and J by 7 bases, with 9 bases between the two germline ends. The CDR3 has 12 amino acids. The CDR3 here is CSASRGTEKLFF. CDR3 DNA: TGCAGTGCTAGTAGGGGGACTGAAAAACTGTTTTTT.

The genes are TRBV4-3 and TRBJ2-7; 9 positions match TRBD2. CDR1 LGHNA and CDR2 YSLEER come from the germline V gene. V gave up 2 bases and J gave up 3 bases; unmatched junction bases: 5. CDR3 length: 15 amino acids. CDR3 residues: CASSQLSGRNYEQYF. The CDR3 DNA reads as TGCGCCAGCAGCCAACTTAGCGGGAGAAACTACGAGCAGTACTTC.

The V and J genes are TRBV2 and TRBJ2-7; possible D gene TRBD1, 6 bases. The V end was cut by 10 bases, the J end by 2 bases, with 18 bases between. The germline V gene encodes CDR1 SNHLY and CDR2 FYNNEI. The CDR3 is made up of 14 amino acids. The DNA of the CDR3 is TGTGCCACACGGGACACTCGAACGACCTACGAGCAGTACTTC. Its translation is CATRDTRTTYEQYF.

The gene calls are TRBV5-1 and TRBJ2-3; D may be TRBD1 (6 bases). CDR1 is SGHRS, CDR2 YFSETQ, per germline. Trimming left V 0 bases short and J 1 base short, with 6 bases between. The CDR3 covers 14 residues. Written as DNA, the CDR3 is TGCGCCAGCAGCTTGGACAGGGGCACAGATACGCAGTATTTT. It is translated as CASSLDRGTDTQYF.

V and J are TRBV28 and TRBJ2-3; TRBD2 matches 9 bases. Germline assignment: CDR1 MDHEN and CDR2 SYDVKM. CDR3 length equals 15 residues. V gave up 5 bases and J gave up 0 bases; unmatched junction bases: 3. This CDR3 is CASSPSGASTDTQYF. CDR3 nucleotides: TGTGCCAGCAGTCCTAGCGGGGCTAGCACAGATACGCAGTATTTT.

CDR3 sequence: CASSHYGPETQYF. DNA of the CDR3: TGCGCCAGCAGCCACTATGGACCGGAGACCCAGTACTTC. The V and J genes are TRBV4-1 and TRBJ2-5, with D uncertain. Germline V gene lookup returns CDR1 MGHRA and CDR2 YSYEKL. V was shortened by 3 bases and J by 5 bases, with 10 bases between the two germline ends. The CDR3 covers 13 residues.

The rearrangement joins TRBV11-2 to TRBJ2-3; possible D gene TRBD2, 6 bases. Deletions cut 1 base from V and 2 bases from J, with 10 bases between. The CDR3 has 15 residues. Germline loops: CDR1 SGHAT, CDR2 FQNNGV. CDR3 DNA: TGTGCCAGCAGCTTAGGTGGGGGACTCACAGATACGCAGTATTTT. Residues: CASSLGGGLTDTQYF.

In its sample, this clone was seen a few times. This chain connects TRBV29-1 to TRBJ1-2, with a weak D call TRBD1 (6 bases). Germline CDR1 and CDR2: SQVTM and ANQGSEA. There are 13 residues in the CDR3. V was trimmed by 3 bases and J by 4 bases, leaving 12 bases between them. The CDR3 coding sequence is TGCAGCGTTGACCCTGCGGGGGCCTATGGCTACACCTTC. As protein: CSVDPAGAYGYTF.

The rearrangement joins TRBV6-5 to TRBJ2-1; the D gene is possibly TRBD1 (5 bases). This CDR3 contains 14 residues. In germline, CDR1 is MNHEY, CDR2 SVGAGI. Trimming cost V 7 bases and J 7 bases, with 17 bases left between them. The CDR3: CASTLGAAPNEQFF. The CDR3 bases are TGTGCCAGCACCTTAGGGGCTGCACCAAATGAGCAGTTCTTC.

The V gene is TRBV5-1, the J gene TRBJ2-7; no definite D call. Trimming pared 1 base from V and 2 bases from J, leaving 13 bases between. The germline V gene has CDR1 SGHRS and CDR2 YFSETQ. The CDR3 extends over 15 amino acids. CDR3 in DNA: TGCGCCAGCAGCTTGACTGAGACCACCACCTACGAGCAGTACTTC. This gives the protein CASSLTETTTYEQYF.

The chain is built from TRBV29-1 and TRBJ1-2; unclear D gene. CDR1 SQVTM and CDR2 ANQGSEA come from the germline V gene. The CDR3 spans 13 residues. Trimming stripped 4 bases from V and 0 bases from J, with 9 bases between. CDR3 protein: CSVGSGANYGYTF. The CDR3 nucleotides are TGCAGCGTTGGGTCCGGAGCTAACTATGGCTACACCTTC. Based on the CDR3 plus reference TRBV29-1 and TRBJ1-2, the full variable domain is SAVISQKPSRDICQRGTSLTIQCQVDSQVTMMFWYRQQPGQSLTLIATANQGSEATYESGFVIDKFPISRPNLTFSTLTVSNMSPEDSSIYLCSVGSGANYGYTFGSGTRLTVV.

This clone was detected a few times. CDR3 DNA sequence: TGTGCCATCAGTGAGGTTAGCGGGAGCTCCTACGAGCAGTACTTC. Protein: CAISEVSGSSYEQYF. The V call is TRBV10-3, the J call TRBJ2-7; 9 bases map to TRBD2. CDR3 length equals 15 residues. The germline V gene has CDR1 ENHRY and CDR2 SYGVKD. Trimming cost V 2 bases and J 0 bases; bases outside gene matches: 2.

This chain connects TRBV6-6 to TRBJ2-3; 9 positions match TRBD1. Germline CDR1 and CDR2: MNHNY and SVGAGI (reference sequence). This CDR3 spans 15 amino acids. The V gene end was trimmed by 7 bases and the J gene end by 4 bases; junction bases not matched to a gene: 9. This CDR3 reads CASTMTGGWPDTQYF. The CDR3, as DNA: TGTGCCAGCACCATGACAGGGGGATGGCCAGATACGCAGTATTTT.

The V call is TRBV11-2, the J call TRBJ2-7, with D perhaps matching TRBD2 (5 bases). Trimming shortened V by 5 bases and J by 4 bases, and 12 bases separated the two germline ends. The germline V gene has CDR1 SGHAT and CDR2 FQNNGV. CDR3 length: 13 amino acids. The CDR3 here is CASSQDWIYEQYF. CDR3 in DNA: TGTGCCAGCAGCCAGGACTGGATTTACGAGCAGTACTTC.

The chain uses TRBV5-1 and TRBJ2-1; D perhaps matches TRBD2 (6 bases). This CDR3 is 16 amino acids long. Trimming pared 4 bases from V and 5 bases from J, leaving 19 bases between. Per germline, CDR1 SGHRS and CDR2 YFSETQ. The chain's CDR3 is CASSQLLATIDNEQFF. As DNA, the CDR3 is TGCGCCAGCAGCCAGTTACTAGCTACGATAGACAATGAGCAGTTCTTC.